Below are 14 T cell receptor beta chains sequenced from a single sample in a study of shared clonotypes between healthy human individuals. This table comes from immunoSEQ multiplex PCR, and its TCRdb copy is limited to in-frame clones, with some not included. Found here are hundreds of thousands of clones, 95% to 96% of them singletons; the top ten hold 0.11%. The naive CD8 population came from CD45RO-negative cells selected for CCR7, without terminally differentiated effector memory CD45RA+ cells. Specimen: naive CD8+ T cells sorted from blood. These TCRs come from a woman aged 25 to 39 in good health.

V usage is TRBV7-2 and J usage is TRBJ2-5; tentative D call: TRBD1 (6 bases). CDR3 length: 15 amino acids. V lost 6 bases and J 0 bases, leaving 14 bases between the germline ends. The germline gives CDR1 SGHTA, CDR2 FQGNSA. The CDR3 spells CASRDDDRHQETQYF. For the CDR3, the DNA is TGTGCCAGCAGGGATGATGACAGGCACCAAGAGACCCAGTACTTC.

CDR3 sequence: CSVEDLDRAHGYTF. CDR3 in DNA: TGCAGCGTTGAAGATTTAGACAGGGCCCATGGCTACACCTTC. V is TRBV29-1 and J is TRBJ1-2, with TRBD1 matching over 7 bases. Per the germline V gene, CDR1 is SQVTM and CDR2 is ANQGSEA. Unmatched junction bases numbered 7, after V lost 0 bases and J lost 6 bases. The CDR3 extends over 14 amino acids.

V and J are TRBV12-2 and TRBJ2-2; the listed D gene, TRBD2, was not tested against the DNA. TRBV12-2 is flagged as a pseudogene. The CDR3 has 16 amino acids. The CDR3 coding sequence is TGTGCAAGTCGCGAAGGGACTAGCGGTAACACCGGGGAGCTGTTTTTT. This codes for CASREGTSGNTGELFF.

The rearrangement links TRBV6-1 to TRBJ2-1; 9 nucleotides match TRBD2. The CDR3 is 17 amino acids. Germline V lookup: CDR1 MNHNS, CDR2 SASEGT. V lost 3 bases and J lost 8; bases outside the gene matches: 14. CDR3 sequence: CASSDPISGRIIDEQFF. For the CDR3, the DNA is TGTGCCAGCAGTGACCCTATTAGCGGGAGAATCATCGATGAGCAGTTCTTC.

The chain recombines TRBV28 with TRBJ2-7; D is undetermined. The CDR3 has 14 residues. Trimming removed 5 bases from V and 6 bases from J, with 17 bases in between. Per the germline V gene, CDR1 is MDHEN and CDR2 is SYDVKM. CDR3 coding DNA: TGTGCCAGCAGTGCCAGCGTTCCCCGCGGCGAGCAGTACTTC. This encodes CASSASVPRGEQYF. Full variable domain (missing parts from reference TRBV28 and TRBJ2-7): DVKVTQSSRYLVKRTGEKVFLECVQDMDHENMFWYRQDPGLGLRLIYFSYDVKMKEKGDIPEGYSVSREKKERFSLILESASTNQTSMYLCASSASVPRGEQYFGPGTRLTVT.

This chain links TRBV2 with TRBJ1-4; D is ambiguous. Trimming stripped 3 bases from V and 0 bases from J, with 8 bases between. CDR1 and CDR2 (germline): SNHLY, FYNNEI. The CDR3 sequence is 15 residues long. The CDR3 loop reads CASSERTATNEKLFF. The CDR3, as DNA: TGTGCCAGCAGTGAGAGGACTGCAACTAATGAAAAACTGTTTTTT.

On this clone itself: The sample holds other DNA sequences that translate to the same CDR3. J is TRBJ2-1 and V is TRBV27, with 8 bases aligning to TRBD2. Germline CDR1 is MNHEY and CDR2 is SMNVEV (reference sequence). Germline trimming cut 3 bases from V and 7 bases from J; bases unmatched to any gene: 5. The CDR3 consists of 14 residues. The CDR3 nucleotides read TGTGCCAGCAGTTTGTCGGGAGGGCGTAATGAGCAGTTCTTC. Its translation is CASSLSGGRNEQFF.

The CDR3 DNA follows: TGTGCCAGCAGTTACTCGAAGTCTAGCTTGAGTGAGCAGTTCTTC. Translating it yields CASSYSKSSLSEQFF. This chain joins TRBV6-5 and TRBJ2-1; maybe TRBD2 (5 bases). V lost 0 bases to trimming and J lost 9 bases, with 15 bases between them. The length of the CDR3 is 15 residues. The germline gives CDR1 MNHEY, CDR2 SVGAGI.

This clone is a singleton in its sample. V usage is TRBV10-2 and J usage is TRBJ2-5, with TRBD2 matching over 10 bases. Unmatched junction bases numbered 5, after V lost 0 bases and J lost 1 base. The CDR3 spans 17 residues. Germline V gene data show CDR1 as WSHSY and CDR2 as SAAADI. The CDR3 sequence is CASSESATSGPQETQYF. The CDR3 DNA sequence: TGCGCCAGCAGTGAGTCGGCGACTAGCGGGCCCCAAGAGACCCAGTACTTC.

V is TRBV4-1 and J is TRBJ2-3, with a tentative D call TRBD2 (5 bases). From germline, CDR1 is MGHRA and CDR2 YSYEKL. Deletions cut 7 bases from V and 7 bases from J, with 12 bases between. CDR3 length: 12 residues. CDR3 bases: TGCGCCAGCACGGACTGGTTTAATACGCAGTATTTT. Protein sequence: CASTDWFNTQYF.

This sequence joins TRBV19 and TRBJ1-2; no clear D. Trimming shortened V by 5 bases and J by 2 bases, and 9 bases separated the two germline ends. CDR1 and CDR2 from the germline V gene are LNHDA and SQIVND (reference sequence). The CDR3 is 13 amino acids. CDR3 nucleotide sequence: TGTGCCAGTAGTGGGCAAGAGAACTATGGCTACACCTTC. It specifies CASSGQENYGYTF.

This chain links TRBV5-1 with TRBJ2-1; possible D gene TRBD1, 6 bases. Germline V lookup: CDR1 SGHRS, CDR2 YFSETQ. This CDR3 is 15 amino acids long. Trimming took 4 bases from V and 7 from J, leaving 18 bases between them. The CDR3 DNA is TGCGCCAGCAGCGCACTAGGGGGTGATAGGAATGAGCAGTTCTTC. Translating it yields CASSALGGDRNEQFF.

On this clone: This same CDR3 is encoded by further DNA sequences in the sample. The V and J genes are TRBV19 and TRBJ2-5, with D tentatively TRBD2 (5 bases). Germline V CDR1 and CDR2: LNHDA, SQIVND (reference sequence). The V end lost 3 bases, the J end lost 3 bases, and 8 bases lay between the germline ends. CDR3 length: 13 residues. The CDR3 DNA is TGTGCCAGTAGTATTGACGGGGAAGAGACCCAGTACTTC. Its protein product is CASSIDGEETQYF.

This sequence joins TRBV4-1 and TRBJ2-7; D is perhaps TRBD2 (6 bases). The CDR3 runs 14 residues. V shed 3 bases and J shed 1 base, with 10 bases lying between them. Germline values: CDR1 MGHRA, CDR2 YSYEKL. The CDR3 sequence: CASSQRAGSYEQYF. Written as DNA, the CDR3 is TGCGCCAGCAGCCAGAGGGCGGGGTCCTACGAGCAGTACTTC.